The 29 T cell receptor beta chains listed next were all sequenced from one sample in a study of blood T cell repertoires in COVID-19 (dated by TCRdb to 2019 to 2021). The receptor library was made with the immunoSEQ multiplex PCR assay. TCRdb re-hosts the immuneACCESS table, in-frame sequences only. Its copies lack some clones; in the studies checked, an unresolved V gene accounts for under half of them, and the cause for the rest is not known. In all, the sample holds approximately 300,000 clones, and 80% to 90% of those were seen once. About 1.2% of the sample is taken by the ten largest. Material for sequencing was peripheral blood. Every receptor here comes from a woman in her fifties or sixties with acute or convalescent COVID-19.

This chain joins TRBV9 and TRBJ1-6, with D uncertain. The CDR3 consists of 15 residues. The germline CDR1 and CDR2 sequences are SGDLS and YYNGEE. Trimming removed 0 bases from V and 5 bases from J, with 9 bases in between. Written as DNA, the CDR3 is TGTGCCAGCAGCGTAGGGGCCCAAGATAATTCACCCCTCCACTTT. It specifies CASSVGAQDNSPLHF.

The chain has TRBV5-6 and TRBJ1-2; D is undetermined. The CDR3 sequence is 13 residues long. Germline V lookup: CDR1 SGHDT, CDR2 YYEEEE. The V gene lost 6 bases and the J gene lost 0 bases, with 9 bases spanning the gap. The CDR3 nucleotides read TGTGCCAGCAACCGGGGAACTAACTATGGCTACACCTTC. This encodes CASNRGTNYGYTF.

The chain uses TRBV21-1 and TRBJ2-7; the table names TRBD1, a call not compared with the DNA. TRBV21-1 is classified as a pseudogene. The CDR3 runs 12 residues. The CDR3 loop reads CASSGQGLEQYV. CDR3 sequence (DNA): TGTGCCAGCAGTGGGCAGGGTCTGGAGCAGTACGTC.

The V call is TRBV4-3, the J call TRBJ1-5, with a possible D match to TRBD1 (5 bases). CDR1 and CDR2 (germline): LGHNA, YSLEER. V was trimmed by 0 bases and J by 7 bases, leaving 10 bases between them. This CDR3 has 14 amino acids. The CDR3 bases are TGCGCCAGCAGCCAAGAGAAGGGGAACCAGCCCCAGCATTTT. Its protein product is CASSQEKGNQPQHF.

In DNA form, the CDR3 reads TGTGCCAGCAGTCCGAAGACTCGGATTAATTCACCCCTCCACTTT. It encodes CASSPKTRINSPLHF. V gene TRBV11-2 combines with J gene TRBJ1-6; D gene ambiguous. CDR3 length equals 15 residues. The V gene lost 6 bases and the J gene lost 6 bases, with 15 bases spanning the gap. Germline V gives CDR1 SGHAT, CDR2 FQNNGV.

This clone was observed a handful of times. The rearrangement uses TRBV7-8 and TRBJ2-3; tentative D call: TRBD2 (5 bases). CDR1 is SGHVS, CDR2 FQNEAQ, per germline. There are 13 residues in the CDR3. Trimming removed 2 bases at V and 4 bases at J, with 7 bases between. CDR3 DNA: TGTGCCAGCAGCTTACTAGCACCAGATACGCAGTATTTT. Translating it yields CASSLLAPDTQYF.

The chain joins TRBV4-1 to TRBJ1-4; D is possibly TRBD1 (6 bases). Trimming left V 1 base short and J 3 bases short, with 9 bases between. The CDR3 covers 15 residues. In germline, CDR1 is MGHRA, CDR2 YSYEKL. The CDR3 loop reads CASSQGGQSNEKLFF. CDR3 in DNA: TGCGCCAGCAGCCAAGGAGGACAGTCTAATGAAAAACTGTTTTTT.

The chain links TRBV30 to TRBJ2-7; TRBD2 agrees at 9 bases. The CDR3 spans 14 residues. The J segment lost 3 bases and the V segment lost 2 bases, leaving 5 bases of the junction unmatched. CDR1 and CDR2 (germline): GTSNPN, SVGIG (reference sequence). This CDR3 is CAWSNGLANYEQYF. The DNA for the CDR3 is TGTGCCTGGAGTAACGGACTAGCGAACTACGAGCAGTACTTC.

This clone was recorded only once. Other DNA sequences within the sample encode an identical CDR3. Written as DNA, the CDR3 is TGCGCCAGCAGCTGGGGTCAGGGTGAATCACCCCTCCACTTT. This sequence encodes CASSWGQGESPLHF. V usage is TRBV5-1 and J usage is TRBJ1-6; the D gene is possibly TRBD1 (5 bases). This CDR3 has 14 amino acids. The germline V gene encodes CDR1 SGHRS and CDR2 YFSETQ. V was cut by 3 bases and J by 10 bases, with 14 bases left in between.

This chain joins TRBV24-1 and TRBJ2-3; TRBD1 aligns across 7 bases. Germline V gene data show CDR1 as KGHDR and CDR2 as SFDVKD. There are 15 residues in the CDR3. V shed 2 bases and J 5 bases; nucleotides not matched to a gene: 6. CDR3 protein: CATSDSDRDRDTQYF. The CDR3 DNA is TGTGCCACCAGTGATTCCGACAGGGACAGAGATACGCAGTATTTT.

This CDR3 reads CASTPGGGADTQYF. In nucleotides, the CDR3 is TGTGCCAGTACCCCGGGAGGGGGTGCAGATACGCAGTATTTT. The J gene is TRBJ2-3, the V gene TRBV19, with 8 bases fitting TRBD2. Germline assignment: CDR1 LNHDA and CDR2 SQIVND (reference sequence). The CDR3 runs 14 residues. V lost 7 bases to trimming and J lost 4 bases; unmatched junction nucleotides: 7.

CDR3 in amino acids: CASSSPRGGRYADTQYF. The CDR3, as DNA: TGTGCCAGCAGCTCCCCGAGAGGCGGGAGGTATGCAGATACGCAGTATTTT. The rearrangement joins TRBV7-2 to TRBJ2-3, with TRBD2 matching over 8 bases. The CDR3 covers 17 residues. The germline V gene encodes CDR1 SGHTA and CDR2 FQGNSA. J lost 4 bases, V lost 4 bases, and 13 bases had no gene match. Drawing the rest from reference TRBV7-2 and TRBJ2-3, the complete variable domain is GAGVSQSPSNKVTEKGKDVELRCDPISGHTALYWYRQSLGQGLEFLIYFQGNSAPDKSGLPSDRFSAERTGGSVSTLTIQRTQQEDSAVYLCASSSPRGGRYADTQYFGPGTRLTVL.

The chain combines TRBV5-8 with TRBJ2-3; 8 nucleotides align to TRBD2. The germline V gene encodes CDR1 SGHTS and CDR2 YDEGEE. This CDR3 has 16 residues. After removal of 0 bases from V and 3 bases from J, the junction contained 6 bases not matched to a gene. The CDR3 reads CASSLVSGSGTDTQYF. In DNA form, the CDR3 reads TGTGCCAGCAGCTTGGTAAGCGGGAGTGGAACAGATACGCAGTATTTT.

The chain links TRBV24-1 to TRBJ2-1; 14 bases are a match to TRBD2. Germline CDR1 KGHDR, CDR2 SFDVKD. The CDR3 has 16 residues. V trimming: 6 bases; J trimming: 7 bases; junction bases outside the gene matches: 7. CDR3 loop: CATSSPGTSGGNEQFF. The CDR3 bases are TGTGCCACCAGTTCCCCCGGGACTAGCGGGGGTAATGAGCAGTTCTTC.

The chain carries TRBV6-6 and TRBJ1-2; 7 bases line up with TRBD1. Unmatched junction bases numbered 13, after V lost 7 bases and J lost 8 bases. From germline, CDR1 is MNHNY and CDR2 SVGAGI (reference sequence). The CDR3 contains 14 residues. CDR3 bases: TGTGCCAGCACCCACACACAGGGGAGTACGGGCTACACCTTC. Its protein is CASTHTQGSTGYTF.

This clone was recorded once. The V and J genes are TRBV7-8 and TRBJ2-3; 7 bases map to TRBD2. The germline CDR1 and CDR2 sequences are SGHVS and FQNEAQ. Trimming took 5 bases from V and 2 from J; bases not matched to a gene: 13. This CDR3 is 17 amino acids long. CDR3 amino acids: CASSPRGAGLSTDTQYF. CDR3 sequence (DNA): TGTGCCAGCAGCCCCAGAGGCGCGGGACTATCCACAGATACGCAGTATTTT.

This clone was counted between two and nine times. This sequence joins TRBV10-2 and TRBJ2-1; D remains unclear. CDR1 and CDR2 from the germline V gene are WSHSY and SAAADI. V was shortened by 6 bases and J by 7 bases, with 10 bases between the two germline ends. The CDR3 has 12 residues. CDR3 nucleotide sequence: TGCGCCAGCAGGGATGCAGGTAATGAGCAGTTCTTC. Residues: CASRDAGNEQFF.

This chain connects TRBV30 to TRBJ2-1; no clear D. The CDR3 consists of 13 residues. Trimming removed 4 bases at V and 5 bases at J, with 12 bases between. The germline V gene has CDR1 GTSNPN and CDR2 SVGIG (reference sequence). The CDR3 DNA reads as TGTGCCTGGACTAGTAGCCCTCACAATGAGCAGTTCTTC. This codes for CAWTSSPHNEQFF.

The chain combines TRBV6-2 or TRBV6-3 with TRBJ1-1; D is undetermined. The germline CDR1 and CDR2 sequences are MNHEY and SVGEGT. The CDR3 is made up of 13 amino acids. The V end was cut by 6 bases, the J end by 2 bases, with 10 bases between. The CDR3 nucleotides read TGTGCCAGCAGGTACAGCAAAAACACTGAAGCTTTCTTT. It translates to CASRYSKNTEAFF.

J is TRBJ1-2 and V is TRBV27; TRBD1 aligns across 9 bases. The germline V gene has CDR1 MNHEY and CDR2 SMNVEV (reference sequence). CDR3 length equals 15 residues. The junction had 9 bases not matched to a gene; V was cut back by 4 bases and J by 6 bases. CDR3 DNA sequence: TGTGCCAGCAGTTCACCGGGACAGGGAAGGGATGGCTACACCTTC. Its translation: CASSSPGQGRDGYTF.

On this clone: In the same sample, other DNA sequences code for this CDR3. The CDR3 is CASSEQGNQPQHF. The CDR3 DNA follows: TGTGCCAGCAGTGAGCAGGGAAATCAGCCCCAGCATTTT. The V gene is TRBV2, the J gene TRBJ1-5; D is perhaps TRBD1 (5 bases). This CDR3 region has 13 residues. Per germline, CDR1 SNHLY and CDR2 FYNNEI. Trimming cost V 3 bases and J 4 bases, with 7 bases left between them.

This sequence joins TRBV2 and TRBJ1-2; TRBD1 is a possible D gene (5 bases). V was cut by 3 bases and J by 4 bases, with 12 bases left in between. Germline V CDR1 and CDR2: SNHLY, FYNNEI. The CDR3 has 14 amino acids. CDR3 coding DNA: TGTGCCAGCAGTGATAGGGGCAGCGCCTATGGCTACACCTTC. Its translation is CASSDRGSAYGYTF.

The J gene is TRBJ1-1, the V gene TRBV5-4; 7 nucleotides align to TRBD1. Trimming at V came to 4 bases and at J to 4 bases, leaving 13 bases not matched to a gene. Germline-derived CDR1 and CDR2 are SGHNT and YYREEE (reference sequence). This CDR3 comprises 16 residues. In DNA, the CDR3 is TGTGCCAGCAGCCAAGGGACAGTTTCAAGAGGCACTGAAGCTTTCTTT. The encoded protein is CASSQGTVSRGTEAFF.

V is TRBV2 and J is TRBJ2-2; TRBD1 aligns across 9 bases. CDR3 length: 14 amino acids. V was pared by 6 bases and J by 2 bases, with 1 base of the junction left unmatched. Germline CDR1 and CDR2: SNHLY and FYNNEI. The CDR3 region has the DNA TGTGCCAGCAGGGGACAGGGCAACACCGGGGAGCTGTTTTTT. Translation: CASRGQGNTGELFF.

This clone appeared a few times. The chain is built from TRBV7-2 and TRBJ2-3, with TRBD2 matching 9 bases. The CDR3 runs to 16 residues. Germline V gene sequence: CDR1 SGHTA, CDR2 FQGNSA. The J segment lost 6 bases and the V segment lost 5 bases, leaving 12 bases of the junction unmatched. The CDR3 nucleotides read TGTGCCAGCAGCCCACGAGGAGCGGGGGGTATGGATACGCAGTATTTT. Its translation is CASSPRGAGGMDTQYF.

V gene TRBV5-1 combines with J gene TRBJ2-5; weak D call: TRBD1 (7 bases). Trimming shortened V by 7 bases and J by 5 bases, and 21 bases separated the two germline ends. The CDR3 is made up of 15 amino acids. CDR1 and CDR2 from the germline V gene are SGHRS and YFSETQ. The CDR3 is CASGSGSTGRETQYF. The CDR3 DNA is TGCGCCAGCGGTTCGGGTTCGACAGGGAGGGAGACCCAGTACTTC.

The V and J genes are TRBV5-1 and TRBJ1-1; D uncertain. The CDR3 has 14 amino acids. V lost 5 bases to trimming and J lost 1 base, with 12 bases between them. Germline V lookup: CDR1 SGHRS, CDR2 YFSETQ. The CDR3 nucleotides read TGCGCCAGCAGTTCGGAGTCCACGAACACTGAAGCTTTCTTT. It yields the protein CASSSESTNTEAFF.

Note on this clone: The junction departs from germline at one end; a sequencing error may be responsible. At the DNA level, this CDR3 is encoded by other sequences in the same sample as well. V usage is TRBV19 and J usage is TRBJ1-5, with 7 bases matching TRBD1. Germline V lookup: CDR1 LNHDA, CDR2 SQIVND (reference sequence). This CDR3 is 14 amino acids long. The CDR3 here is CASTSGQNNQPQHF. In DNA, the CDR3 is TGTGCCAGTACCTCGGGACAGAACAATCAGCCCCAACATTTT.

This clone has only a few counts. This chain uses TRBV12-5 with TRBJ1-1, with D perhaps TRBD1 (5 bases). In germline, CDR1 is LGHNT, CDR2 FRNRAP. Trimming left V 5 bases short and J 3 bases short, with 10 bases between. This CDR3 has 13 amino acids. For the CDR3, the DNA is TGTGCTAGTGGTAGGGGACTAGACACTGAAGCTTTCTTT. Translation: CASGRGLDTEAFF.